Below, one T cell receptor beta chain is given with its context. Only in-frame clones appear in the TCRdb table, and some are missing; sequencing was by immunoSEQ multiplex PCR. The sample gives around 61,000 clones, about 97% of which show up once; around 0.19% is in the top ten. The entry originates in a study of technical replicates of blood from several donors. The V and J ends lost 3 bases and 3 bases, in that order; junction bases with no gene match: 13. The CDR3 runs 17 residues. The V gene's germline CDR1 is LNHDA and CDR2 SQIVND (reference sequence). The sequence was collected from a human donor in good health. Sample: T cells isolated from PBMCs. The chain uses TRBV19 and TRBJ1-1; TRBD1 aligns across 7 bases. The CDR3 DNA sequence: TGTGCCAGTAGTATTCGACCGACAGGGAAGAGGGACACTGAAGCTTTCTTT. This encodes CASSIRPTGKRDTEAFF.